The following is a T cell receptor beta chain sequence with its context. This record belongs to a study of T cells in Graves' hyperthyroidism and ophthalmopathy. There were TCR beta CDR3 regions amplified from RNA transcripts. Primed by the HTBI set, a first-round RT-PCR was run on the TCR CDR3. One entry per CDR3 protein results from TCRdb running MiXCR on the multiplex PCR reads. The sample holds some 510,000 distinct CDR3 sequences, 20% seen once. Patients aged 18 to 65 had newly diagnosed hyperthyroidism of under 2 months' duration. Researchers barred patients who had uncontrolled infection, other autoimmune disease, pregnancy or lactation. The V end lost 1 base, the J end lost 5 bases, and 21 bases lay between the germline ends. CDR3 length: 16 amino acids. Germline loops: CDR1 SQVTM, CDR2 ANQGSEA.

Sequences were obtained from blood. V gene TRBV29-1 combines with J gene TRBJ2-7; perhaps TRBD1 as D (5 bases). The origin of this receptor is a man younger than 30 with Graves' hyperthyroidism. CDR3 residues: CSVEGTQGAVVDEQYF. DNA of the CDR3: TGCAGCGTTGAAGGCACCCAAGGGGCGGTAGTCGACGAGCAGTACTTC.